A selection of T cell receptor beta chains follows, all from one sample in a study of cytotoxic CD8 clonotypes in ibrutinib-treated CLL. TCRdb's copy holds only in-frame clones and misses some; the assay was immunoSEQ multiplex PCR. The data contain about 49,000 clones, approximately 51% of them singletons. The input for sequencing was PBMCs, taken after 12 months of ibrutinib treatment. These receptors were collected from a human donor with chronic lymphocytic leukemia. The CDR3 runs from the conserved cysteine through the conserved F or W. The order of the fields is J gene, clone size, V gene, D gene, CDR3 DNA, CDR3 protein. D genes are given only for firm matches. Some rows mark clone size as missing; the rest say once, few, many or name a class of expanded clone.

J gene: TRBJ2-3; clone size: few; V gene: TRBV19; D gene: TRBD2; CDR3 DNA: TGTGCCAGTAGTGAGACTAGCGGGGACACAGATACGCAGTATTTT; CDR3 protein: CASSETSGDTDTQYF
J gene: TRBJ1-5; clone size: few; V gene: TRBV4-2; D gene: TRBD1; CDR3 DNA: TGTGCCAGCAGCCGAGACAGGGAGGGCCGTCAGCCCCAGCATTTT; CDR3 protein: CASSRDREGRQPQHF
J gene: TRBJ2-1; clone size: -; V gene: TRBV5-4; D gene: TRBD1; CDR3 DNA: TGTGCCAGCAGCACGGCCGGGACAGGGGACTACAATGAGCAGTTCTTC; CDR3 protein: CASSTAGTGDYNEQFF
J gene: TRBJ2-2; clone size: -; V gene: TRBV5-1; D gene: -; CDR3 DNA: TGCGCCAGCAGCTTAATCTCGGGGTCCGGGGAGCTGTTTTTT; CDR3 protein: CASSLISGSGELFF
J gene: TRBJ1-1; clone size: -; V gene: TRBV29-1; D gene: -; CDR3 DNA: TGCAGCGCAGAATTGTCTCCCCAGGTCCCTGAAGCTTTCTTT; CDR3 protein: CSAELSPQVPEAFF
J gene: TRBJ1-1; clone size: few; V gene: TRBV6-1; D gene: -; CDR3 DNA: TGTGCCAGCAGTCCCCGAGACATCACTGAAGCTTTCTTT; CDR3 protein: CASSPRDITEAFF
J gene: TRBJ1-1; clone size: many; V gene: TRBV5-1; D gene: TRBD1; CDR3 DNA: TGCGCCAGCAGACACACAGGGGGGACTGAAGCTTTCTTT; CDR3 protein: CASRHTGGTEAFF
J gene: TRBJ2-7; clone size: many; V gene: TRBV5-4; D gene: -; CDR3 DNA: TGTGCCAGCAGCTTGGGCAGGGTCCCCTACGAGCAGTACTTC; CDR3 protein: CASSLGRVPYEQYF
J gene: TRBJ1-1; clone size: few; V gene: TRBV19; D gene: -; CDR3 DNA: TGTGCCAGTAGTGCTCGGGGACACCTGAACACTGAAGCTTTCTTT; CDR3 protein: CASSARGHLNTEAFF
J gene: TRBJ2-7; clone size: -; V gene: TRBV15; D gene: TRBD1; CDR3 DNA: TGTGCCACCAGCAGAGATAACAGGGGCACCTACGAGCAGTACTTC; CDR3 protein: CATSRDNRGTYEQYF
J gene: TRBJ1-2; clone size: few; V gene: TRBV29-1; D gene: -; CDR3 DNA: TGCAGCGTTGAAGATGGCAGGGGAGGCTACACCTTC; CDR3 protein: CSVEDGRGGYTF
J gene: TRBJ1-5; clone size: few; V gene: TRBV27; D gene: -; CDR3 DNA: TGTGCCAGCAGTAAGGAGACTAGCAATCAGCCCCAGCATTTT; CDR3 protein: CASSKETSNQPQHF
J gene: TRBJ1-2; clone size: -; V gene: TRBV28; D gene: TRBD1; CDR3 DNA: TGTGCCACCGGGACAGGGTTGGGCTACACCTTC; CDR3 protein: CATGTGLGYTF
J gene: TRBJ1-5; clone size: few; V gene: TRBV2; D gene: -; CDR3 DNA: TGTGCCAGCAGCCCCTCCAGAGGTAATCAGCCCCAGCATTTT; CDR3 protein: CASSPSRGNQPQHF
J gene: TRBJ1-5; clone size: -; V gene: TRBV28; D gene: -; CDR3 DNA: TGTGCCAGTACCGGAATTTATAGCAATCAGCCCCAGCATTTT; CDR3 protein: CASTGIYSNQPQHF
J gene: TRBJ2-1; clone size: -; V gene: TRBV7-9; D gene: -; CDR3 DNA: TGTGCCAGCAGCTTAGCGGAGTCCTACAATGAGCAGTTCTTC; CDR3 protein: CASSLAESYNEQFF
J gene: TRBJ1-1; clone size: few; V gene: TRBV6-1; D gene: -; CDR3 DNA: TGTGCCAGCATCGCGGCGAGCCCCACACTAGGAGCTTTCTTT; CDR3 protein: CASIAASPTLGAFF
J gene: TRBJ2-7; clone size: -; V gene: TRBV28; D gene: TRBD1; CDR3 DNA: TGTGCCAGCAGTTTAAGGGGACAGGGGTCCCACGAGCAGTACTTC; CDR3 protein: CASSLRGQGSHEQYF
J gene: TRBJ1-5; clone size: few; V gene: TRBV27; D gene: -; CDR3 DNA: TGTGCCAGCAGTTTTTTAGGTGGGAATCAGCCCCAGCATTTT; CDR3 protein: CASSFLGGNQPQHF
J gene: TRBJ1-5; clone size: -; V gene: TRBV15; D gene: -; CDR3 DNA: TGTGCCACCGGTCCCCTGGGGGGGGCCTTGGGTCAGCCCCAGCATTTT; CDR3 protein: CATGPLGGALGQPQHF
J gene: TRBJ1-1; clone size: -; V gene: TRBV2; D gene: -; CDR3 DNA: TGTGCCAGCATTTACACTGAAGCTTTCTTT; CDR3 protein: CASIYTEAFF
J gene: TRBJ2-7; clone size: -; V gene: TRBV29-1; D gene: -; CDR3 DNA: TGCAGCGTTGGTCAGGGACCCTCCTACGAGCAGTACTTC; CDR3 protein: CSVGQGPSYEQYF
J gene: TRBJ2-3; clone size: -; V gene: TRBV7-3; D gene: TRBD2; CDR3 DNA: TGTGCCAGCAGCAAACCTAGCGGGAGGGCCACAGATACGCAGTATTTT; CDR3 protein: CASSKPSGRATDTQYF
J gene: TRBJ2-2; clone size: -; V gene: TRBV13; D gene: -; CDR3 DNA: TGTGCCAGCAGCTTATTGCAGAACACCGGGGAGCTGTTTTTT; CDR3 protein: CASSLLQNTGELFF
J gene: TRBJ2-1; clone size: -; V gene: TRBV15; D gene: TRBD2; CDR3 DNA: TGTGCCACCAGCAGAGAGGGACTAGCGGTTAATGAGCAGTTCTTC; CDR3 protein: CATSREGLAVNEQFF
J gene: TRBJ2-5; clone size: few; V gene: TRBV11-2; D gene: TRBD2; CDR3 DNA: TGTGCCAGCAGCCAGCGGGGGCTGGGAGCCAGGGAGACCCAGTACTTC; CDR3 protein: CASSQRGLGARETQYF
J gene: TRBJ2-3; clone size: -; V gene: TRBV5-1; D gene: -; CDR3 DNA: TGCGCCAGCAGCTCGGATAGGCCTCCAGATACGCAGTATTTT; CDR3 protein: CASSSDRPPDTQYF
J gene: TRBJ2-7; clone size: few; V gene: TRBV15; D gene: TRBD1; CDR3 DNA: TGTGCCACCAGCAGATTTGGACAGGAAATGAACGAGCAGTACTTC; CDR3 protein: CATSRFGQEMNEQYF
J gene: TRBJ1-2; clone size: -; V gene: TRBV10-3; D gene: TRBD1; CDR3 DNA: TGTGCCATCAGCGAGACAGGGATAAATGGCTACACCTTC; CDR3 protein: CAISETGINGYTF
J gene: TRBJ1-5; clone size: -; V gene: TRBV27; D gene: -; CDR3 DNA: TGTGCCAGCAGTTTCACAGCCTCGGGCAATCAGCCCCAGCATTTT; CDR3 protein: CASSFTASGNQPQHF
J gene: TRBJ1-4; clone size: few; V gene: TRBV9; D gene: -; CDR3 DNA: TGTGCCAGCAGCCCGGAAGACGGAGACTATGAAAAACTGTTTTTT; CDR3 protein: CASSPEDGDYEKLFF
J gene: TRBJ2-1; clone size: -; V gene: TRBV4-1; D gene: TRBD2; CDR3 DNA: TGCGCCAGTGGACTAGCGGGAGCATATGAGCAGTTCTTC; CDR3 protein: CASGLAGAYEQFF
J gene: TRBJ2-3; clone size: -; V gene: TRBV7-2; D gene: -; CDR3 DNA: TGTGCCAGCAGCTTACTTGTTAGCACAGATACGCAGTATTTT; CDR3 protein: CASSLLVSTDTQYF
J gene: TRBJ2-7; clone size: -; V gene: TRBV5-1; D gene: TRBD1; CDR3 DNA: TGCGCCAGCAGCTTGGGTCAGGGGGCCTACGAGCAGTACTTC; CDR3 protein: CASSLGQGAYEQYF
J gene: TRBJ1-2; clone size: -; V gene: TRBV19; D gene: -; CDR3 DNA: TGTGCCAGTAGTAGCTGGCAGGGTGCCTATGGCTACACCTTC; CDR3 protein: CASSSWQGAYGYTF
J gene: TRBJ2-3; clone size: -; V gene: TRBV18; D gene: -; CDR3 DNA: TGTGCCAGCTCACAGCAGGCCTCAGCAGATACGCAGTATTTT; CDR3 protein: CASSQQASADTQYF